One sample yielded the 32 T cell receptor beta chains listed below, sequenced in a study of blood T cell repertoires in COVID-19. The assay was immunoSEQ multiplex PCR, and TCRdb's table has in-frame clones only and misses some. The sample shows under 200,000 clones, about 88% of them seen only once. Material: peripheral blood. These receptors all stem from a woman at least 80 years old in a cohort sampled during active or convalescent COVID-19.

The CDR3 DNA is TGTGCCAGCAGATCAGACTCTACGCAGCAGTACTTC. This encodes CASRSDSTQQYF. This sequence joins TRBV28 and TRBJ2-7; D is unclear. This CDR3 is built from 12 residues. Germline V CDR1 and CDR2: MDHEN, SYDVKM. V lost 6 bases to trimming and J lost 8 bases, with 14 bases between them.

The CDR3 sequence: CASSLATGNEQFF. DNA for the CDR3: TGTGCCAGCAGCTTAGCTACAGGGAATGAGCAGTTCTTC. The chain recombines TRBV7-2 with TRBJ2-1, with D possibly TRBD1 on 6 matching bases. The germline V gene has CDR1 SGHTA and CDR2 FQGNSA. The CDR3 length is 13 residues. V lost 0 bases and J 7 bases, leaving 7 bases between the germline ends. Full variable domain (rest looked up from reference TRBV7-2 and TRBJ2-1): GAGVSQSPSNKVTEKGKDVELRCDPISGHTALYWYRQSLGQGLEFLIYFQGNSAPDKSGLPSDRFSAERTGGSVSTLTIQRTQQEDSAVYLCASSLATGNEQFFGPGTRLTVL.

The J gene is TRBJ1-5, the V gene TRBV5-1; 8 bases agree with TRBD1. The CDR3 has 15 residues. The junction had 11 bases not matched to a gene; V was cut back by 4 bases and J by 8 bases. CDR1 is SGHRS and CDR2 is YFSETQ in the germline V gene. The CDR3 reads CASSLGSGGVEPQHF. The CDR3, as DNA: TGCGCCAGCAGCCTAGGATCAGGGGGCGTTGAGCCCCAGCATTTT.

V and J are TRBV6-1 and TRBJ1-1, with D unclear. V lost 1 base to trimming and J lost 2 bases, with 8 bases between them. There are 14 residues in the CDR3. Germline CDR1 and CDR2: MNHNS and SASEGT. The CDR3 coding sequence is TGTGCCAGCAGTGAAGGACAAGTCAACACTGAAGCTTTCTTT. It yields the protein CASSEGQVNTEAFF.

The V gene is TRBV5-4, the J gene TRBJ2-6, with a tentative D call TRBD1 (5 bases). The length of the CDR3 is 16 residues. Germline CDR1 is SGHNT and CDR2 is YYREEE (reference sequence). Trimming removed 0 bases from V and 0 bases from J, with 7 bases in between. The CDR3: CASSLAQGSGANVLTF. The CDR3 nucleotides read TGTGCCAGCAGCTTGGCCCAGGGCTCTGGGGCCAACGTCCTGACTTTC.

The chain carries TRBV4-1 and TRBJ2-1; 8 bases are a match to TRBD2. CDR3 length: 18 residues. J lost 1 base, V lost 4 bases, and 12 bases had no gene match. Germline V lookup: CDR1 MGHRA, CDR2 YSYEKL. The CDR3, as DNA: TGCGCCAGCAGCCCGATCGGGGGGGAGGGGCTATCCTACAATGAGCAGTTCTTC. Translation gives CASSPIGGEGLSYNEQFF.

The gene calls are TRBV5-1 and TRBJ2-7, with 13 bases identical to TRBD2. CDR3 length equals 15 residues. V lost 2 bases, J lost 5 bases, and 4 bases stayed unmatched. Germline values: CDR1 SGHRS, CDR2 YFSETQ. CDR3 sequence reads: CASSFGTSGTHEQYV. The CDR3 DNA is TGCGCCAGCAGCTTCGGGACTAGCGGGACCCACGAGCAGTACGTC.

The CDR3 bases are TGTGCCACCAGTACGCGCCTAGCGGGAGCCGATGAGCAGTTCTTC. Amino acids: CATSTRLAGADEQFF. J is TRBJ2-1 and V is TRBV24-1; TRBD2 matches 10 bases. CDR3 size: 15 residues. Germline V lookup: CDR1 KGHDR, CDR2 SFDVKD. V gave up 6 bases and J gave up 8 bases; unmatched junction bases: 9.

The rearrangement uses TRBV3-1 (or the pseudogene TRBV3-2) and TRBJ1-6, with D perhaps matching TRBD1 (6 bases). Germline CDR1 reads LGHDT; CDR2 reads YNNKEL (reference sequence). The V end lost 4 bases, the J end lost 8 bases, and 15 bases lay between the germline ends. The CDR3 is made up of 15 amino acids. The CDR3 coding sequence is TGTGCCAGCAGCCTCCGACAGGATGTTGATTCACCCCTCCACTTT. This sequence encodes CASSLRQDVDSPLHF.

This clone has just one count. The rearrangement links TRBV10-3 to TRBJ2-3; 10 bases map to TRBD1. The CDR3 totals 13 residues. Germline CDR1 and CDR2: ENHRY and SYGVKD. Trimming took 8 bases from V and 4 from J; bases not matched to a gene: 3. The CDR3 DNA reads TGTGCCATCGCAGGACAGGGGGCAGATACGCAGTATTTT. This encodes CAIAGQGADTQYF.

This chain links TRBV19 with TRBJ2-1, with D possibly TRBD2 on 7 matching bases. Germline loops: CDR1 LNHDA, CDR2 SQIVND (reference sequence). The V gene lost 4 bases and the J gene lost 5 bases, with 18 bases spanning the gap. The CDR3 length is 16 residues. Written as DNA, the CDR3 is TGTGCCAGTAGTACCCAATGGGGGGGCGCCGACAATGAGCAGTTCTTC. This codes for CASSTQWGGADNEQFF. Supplemented by reference TRBV19 and TRBJ2-1, the full variable domain reads DGGITQSPKYLFRKEGQNVTLSCEQNLNHDAMYWYRQDPGQGLRLIYYSQIVNDFQKGDIAEGYSVSREKKESFPLTVTSAQKNPTAFYLCASSTQWGGADNEQFFGPGTRLTVL.

The table lists this clone with a count of one. V and J are TRBV7-2 and TRBJ2-2, with TRBD2 matching over 9 bases. This CDR3 has 16 residues. The germline V gene has CDR1 SGHTA and CDR2 FQGNSA. The V gene end was trimmed by 0 bases and the J gene end by 4 bases; junction bases not matched to a gene: 3. The CDR3 nucleotides are TGTGCCAGCAGCTTAGCTAGCGGGGGAGGCACCGGGGAGCTGTTTTTT. Amino acids: CASSLASGGGTGELFF.

The chain combines TRBV6-5 with TRBJ1-1; D not certain. CDR1 and CDR2 (germline): MNHEY, SVGAGI. The CDR3 is 15 amino acids. V was shortened by 0 bases and J by 5 bases, with 13 bases between the two germline ends. The CDR3 bases are TGTGCCAGCAGTTACTCGTCGGATTGGCGGACTGAAGCTTTCTTT. Protein product: CASSYSSDWRTEAFF.

The chain uses TRBV10-3 and TRBJ1-2; 12 nucleotides align to TRBD1. The V segment lost 4 bases and the J segment 6 bases; nucleotides outside the gene matches: 3. Germline V gene lookup returns CDR1 ENHRY and CDR2 SYGVKD. The CDR3 covers 14 residues. As DNA, the CDR3 is TGTGCCATCAGTGTGGGACAGGGGGCAGATGGCTACACCTTC. As protein: CAISVGQGADGYTF.

The J gene is TRBJ2-2, the V gene TRBV19; a weak D match, TRBD1 (5 bases). The V gene's germline CDR1 is LNHDA and CDR2 SQIVND (reference sequence). This CDR3 has 15 residues. The V gene lost 9 bases and the J gene lost 1 base, with 15 bases spanning the gap. The CDR3 sequence is CASRAPDRNTGELFF. CDR3 DNA: TGTGCCAGCAGGGCCCCAGACAGGAACACCGGGGAGCTGTTTTTT.

The J gene is TRBJ1-2, the V gene TRBV5-4; tentative D call: TRBD1 (6 bases). This CDR3 has 14 residues. Between the trimmed V and J ends, which lost 2 bases and 6 bases, there was a span of 14 bases. Germline V CDR1 and CDR2: SGHNT, YYREEE (reference sequence). CDR3 in amino acids: CASSLLQGLHGYTF. The CDR3 DNA sequence: TGTGCCAGCAGCTTACTACAGGGTCTGCATGGCTACACCTTC.

The chain has TRBV5-1 and TRBJ2-3; D remains ambiguous. CDR3 length: 13 amino acids. The germline CDR1 and CDR2 sequences are SGHRS and YFSETQ. The V end lost 6 bases, the J end lost 2 bases, and 10 bases lay between the germline ends. As DNA, the CDR3 is TGCGCCAGCACGGCCAGGAACACAGATACGCAGTATTTT. As protein: CASTARNTDTQYF.

This clone was counted a few times. The chain couples TRBV28 to TRBJ1-2; D ambiguous. V lost 4 bases to trimming and J lost 8 bases, with 23 bases between them. From germline, CDR1 is MDHEN and CDR2 SYDVKM. The CDR3 covers 16 residues. The CDR3 is CASSSPGGSSFRGYTF. CDR3 nucleotides: TGTGCCAGCAGTTCCCCCGGCGGGTCCTCTTTTCGAGGCTACACCTTC.

V and J are TRBV11-3 and TRBJ1-1; 9 bases match TRBD1. This CDR3 contains 17 residues. Germline lookup yields CDR1 SGHNT and CDR2 YENEEA. Trimming took 2 bases from V and 1 from J; bases not matched to a gene: 8. CDR3 residues: CASSLKQGALENTEAFF. DNA for the CDR3: TGTGCCAGCAGCTTAAAACAGGGGGCGCTTGAGAACACTGAAGCTTTCTTT. Together with reference TRBV11-3 and TRBJ1-1, the CDR3 gives the full variable domain: EAGVVQSPRYKIIEKKQPVAFWCNPISGHNTLYWYLQNLGQGPELLIRYENEEAVDDSQLPKDRFSAERLKGVDSTLKIQPAELGDSAVYLCASSLKQGALENTEAFFGQGTRLTVV.

The rearrangement joins TRBV28 to TRBJ1-5, with D hard to call. Trimming stripped 4 bases from V and 1 base from J, with 14 bases between. The CDR3 is made up of 16 amino acids. CDR1 MDHEN and CDR2 SYDVKM come from the germline V gene. The CDR3 region has the DNA TGTGCCAGCAGTTACGGGTCGGCAACGAGCAATCAGCCCCAGCATTTT. Amino acid sequence: CASSYGSATSNQPQHF.

The chain employs TRBV10-3 and TRBJ1-4; TRBD1 is a possible D gene (5 bases). This CDR3 has 15 amino acids. Germline CDR1 ENHRY, CDR2 SYGVKD. Trimming removed 2 bases at V and 6 bases at J, with 13 bases between. DNA for the CDR3: TGTGCCATCAGTGAGGACCGGGGGGTAGATGAAAAACTGTTTTTT. Its translation: CAISEDRGVDEKLFF.

This rearrangement joins TRBV1 to TRBJ1-1; the table's D call, TRBD1, was not checked against the DNA. TRBV1 is a pseudogene segment. CDR3 length: 14 residues. CDR3 in DNA: TGCACCAGTCCCGGGACAGGGTGGGTGCCGAGGGCTTTCTTT. This encodes CTSPGTGWVPRAFF.

The V call is TRBV5-1, the J call TRBJ2-4; perhaps TRBD2 as D (6 bases). Trimming took 2 bases from V and 3 from J, leaving 9 bases between them. CDR1 is SGHRS, CDR2 YFSETQ, per germline. The CDR3 has 14 amino acids. The CDR3 here is CASSFSGDKNIQYF. The CDR3 nucleotides read TGCGCCAGCAGCTTTTCGGGGGACAAAAACATTCAGTACTTC. Together with reference TRBV5-1 and TRBJ2-4, the CDR3 gives the full variable domain: KAGVTQTPRYLIKTRGQQVTLSCSPISGHRSVSWYQQTPGQGLQFLFEYFSETQRNKGNFPGRFSGRQFSNSRSEMNVSTLELGDSALYLCASSFSGDKNIQYFGAGTRLSVL.

In its sample, this clone was seen once. The V and J genes are TRBV11-2 and TRBJ2-7, with a weak D call TRBD2 (7 bases). Trimming removed 8 bases at V and 6 bases at J, with 20 bases between. This CDR3 has 14 amino acids. Germline V gene lookup returns CDR1 SGHAT and CDR2 FQNNGV. As DNA, the CDR3 is TGTGCCAGCGGACTAGGGGGGCATGGAGGCGAGCAGTACTTC. This sequence encodes CASGLGGHGGEQYF.

This chain connects TRBV7-9 to TRBJ1-5, with D tentatively TRBD1 (6 bases). CDR3 length: 12 residues. Germline CDR1 and CDR2: SEHNR and FQNEAQ (reference sequence). Trimming took 5 bases from V and 8 from J, leaving 10 bases between them. In DNA form, the CDR3 reads TGTGCCAGCAGCGAAAACAGGGAGCCCCAGCATTTT. Amino acids: CASSENREPQHF. Complete variable domain (other parts from reference TRBV7-9 and TRBJ1-5): DTGVSQNPRHKITKRGQNVTFRCDPISEHNRLYWYRQTLGQGPEFLTYFQNEAQLEKSRLLSDRFSAERPKGSFSTLEIQRTEQGDSAMYLCASSENREPQHFGDGTRLSIL.

The chain links TRBV10-3 to TRBJ2-1; no clear D gene. V lost 0 bases, J lost 0 bases, and 12 bases lay in between. The germline CDR1 and CDR2 sequences are ENHRY and SYGVKD. The CDR3 is 17 amino acids. The CDR3 sequence is CAISESQVLNSYNEQFF. The CDR3 DNA sequence: TGTGCCATCAGTGAGTCGCAAGTACTAAACTCCTACAATGAGCAGTTCTTC.

The chain employs TRBV2 and TRBJ1-1, with D maybe TRBD1 (6 bases). Trimming cost V 6 bases and J 11 bases, with 16 bases left between them. Germline CDR1 reads SNHLY; CDR2 reads FYNNEI. This CDR3 is 12 amino acids long. For the CDR3, the DNA is TGTGCCAGCAGGGTTCGACAGGCCTCGGCTTTCTTT. It is translated as CASRVRQASAFF.

The chain has TRBV10-3 and TRBJ1-1; D is perhaps TRBD1 (6 bases). Germline CDR1 reads ENHRY; CDR2 reads SYGVKD. V dropped 3 bases and J dropped 2 bases, with 13 bases sitting between them. The CDR3 sequence is 15 residues long. The CDR3 region has the DNA TGTGCCATCAGTGATACGACAGGCTTCAACACTGAAGCTTTCTTT. This encodes CAISDTTGFNTEAFF.

V usage is TRBV5-6 and J usage is TRBJ2-3; 12 bases agree with TRBD2. V was clipped by 0 bases and J by 3 bases; unmatched bases: 2. Per germline, CDR1 SGHDT and CDR2 YYEEEE. CDR3 length: 16 residues. The chain's CDR3 is CASSLVTSGRTDTQYF. CDR3 nucleotides: TGTGCCAGCAGCTTGGTTACTAGCGGGAGGACAGATACGCAGTATTTT.

The genes are TRBV3-1 (or the pseudogene TRBV3-2) and TRBJ2-1; 10 positions match TRBD2. From germline, CDR1 is LGHDT and CDR2 YNNKEL (reference sequence). The CDR3 covers 17 residues. V dropped 0 bases and J dropped 2; count of bases not matched to a gene: 4. The CDR3 DNA reads as TGTGCCAGCAGCCAAGAGGCTAGCGGGAGTCCCTACAATGAGCAGTTCTTC. Translating it yields CASSQEASGSPYNEQFF.

The gene calls are TRBV9 and TRBJ1-5, with D hard to call. The germline V gene encodes CDR1 SGDLS and CDR2 YYNGEE. Between the trimmed V and J ends, which lost 2 bases and 0 bases, there was a span of 9 bases. The CDR3 is 15 amino acids. The CDR3 is CASSVYQDSNQPQHF. In nucleotides, the CDR3 is TGTGCCAGCAGCGTTTATCAGGATAGCAATCAGCCCCAGCATTTT.

This chain uses TRBV15 with TRBJ2-1, with D possibly being TRBD1 (7 bases). The CDR3 consists of 16 residues. CDR1 and CDR2 from the germline V gene are LNHNV and YYDKDF (reference sequence). V was clipped by 1 base and J by 12 bases, with 22 bases between them. CDR3 nucleotide sequence: TGTGCCACCAGCAGAGGATCCGGGACAGCTTTCGGGGGGCAGTTCTTC. It encodes CATSRGSGTAFGGQFF. Supplemented by reference TRBV15 and TRBJ2-1, the full variable domain reads DAMVIQNPRYQVTQFGKPVTLSCSQTLNHNVMYWYQQKSSQAPKLLFHYYDKDFNNEADTPDNFQSRRPNTSFCFLDIRSPGLGDTAMYLCATSRGSGTAFGGQFFGPGTRLTVL.